This TCR beta chain derives from a study of T cell clusters in autoimmune cytopenias (dated by TCRdb to between 2018 and 2021). With regard to the full study: A mean age of approximately 51 years and a median age of roughly 60 years were recorded for the healthy donor controls, of whom 22 of 43 were female. The median TRB sequencing depth was 50,000 to 60,000 reads per sample, and the median number of distinct TRB clonotypes was about 2,400 per sample. TRB and IGH repertoires from peripheral blood were sequenced in autoimmune cytopenia patients at active disease and during treatment follow-up, with healthy, CLL and autoimmune hepatitis controls included alongside. The goal of the study was to determine whether autoimmune cytopenia patients have a disease-specific immune repertoire signature that could serve as a blood-based biomarker. For primary cytopenia, fewer than 30 age-matched healthy donors were used as controls, and for secondary cytopenia, roughly 15 age-matched CLL patients were used as controls. The comparison group for autoimmune hepatitis repertoires was 23 healthy donors matched for age and sex.

The research as a whole found: Compared with active autoimmune hepatitis patients, healthy donors had almost three times as many exclusive TRB clusters, a finding consistent with an autoimmunity-wide signature. GLIPH suggested that primary autoimmune cytopenia patients lacked physiological T cell clusters: roughly 50 clusters were exclusive to healthy donors versus fewer than 20 exclusive to patients. In the comparison of secondary cytopenia with CLL, the cluster-lack signature was not observed, apparently because the dominant lymphoma-associated repertoire masked the signature. The T cell clusters were defined only in silico, and the functional role of the clusters was left to be validated experimentally. TRB repertoire shifts, with less even repertoires in secondary cytopenia and CLL, mostly reflected lymphoma bias rather than autoimmunity.

Each sample's TRB amplification started from around 260 ng of peripheral blood genomic DNA, which corresponds to 35,000 to 45,000 genome equivalents. Multiplex PCR with a touch-down protocol amplified TRB rearrangements, with the TRB-A and TRB-B primer pools combined in a single tube. Illumina adapters and sample indices were added to the amplicons through two consecutive PCR reactions using Phusion HS II polymerase. After gel purification with the NucleoSpin Gel and PCR Clean-up kit, the amplicons were quantified by Qubit and checked for quality on an Agilent 2100 Bioanalyzer. Sequencing of the libraries was performed on an Illumina MiSeq with 600-cycle, single-indexed, paired-end runs. As for how the authors treated the data: Alignment and assembly of TRB reads were performed with MiXCR version 2.1.12 and the default MiXCR reference library. A clone was defined by each unique CDR3 nucleotide sequence, and analysis was restricted to productive sequences with at least two reads. Repertoire diversity was assessed by alpha-parameterized diversity profiles (alpha 0 to 5), including Shannon (alpha 1) and Simpson (alpha 2) indices, computed with an R script. Combinatorial TRB VJ usage was computed with the tcR package and compared between cohorts by principal component analysis with ade4. Using GLIPH, TCRbeta CDR3s were clustered on pairs of cohorts matched for age and read depth, and a Wilcoxon test was used to compare cluster frequencies. Reprocessed by TCRdb, the reads give a single entry per CDR3 protein sequence, without DNA. TCRdb's processing, not the authors', yielded these V and J calls. This sample's records show about 12,000 distinct CDR3 sequences. The ten largest clonotypes hold roughly a quarter of the sample.

On this clonotype itself: The antigen this receptor binds is unknown.

The germline V gene (reference sequence) specifies GTSNPN as CDR1 and SVGIG as CDR2. The CDR3, from cysteine to phenylalanine, totals 13 residues. DNA is not recorded here. The sample was also reused in another study, on T cell repertoires in aging, cancer and after chemotherapy. Taken from the second paper: Donors were distributed across six age groups ranging from 30 or younger to 70 or older, with at least three individuals included per group. Healthy donor control TCR repertoires were recorded over several months to years and showed clear clonal overlap across re-sampling. The complete dataset included 7.5 million to 9.5 million TCR reads. Untreated patients with hematological or solid cancers showed significantly lower blood TCR diversity and higher clonality than age-matched healthy donors. In healthy donors, the decline in TCR diversity with age was mainly due to loss of richness, whereas in cancer patients loss of evenness also played a role. In both cancer cohorts, the median generation probability rose over the chemotherapy interval, which suggests that the repertoire was reconstituted through rebound thymic output. According to the authors, the repertoire data do not allow conclusions to be drawn about immunological memory after chemotherapy. To look at immunoaging and at how T cells reconstitute after chemotherapy, the study profiled TCR beta repertoires in peripheral blood from both healthy donors and cancer patients. Alongside 95 healthy donors serving as a reference group, the cohort included approximately 220 cancer patients, of whom roughly 92 had hematological cancers and more than 110 had solid cancers. MiXCR versions 2.12 and 3.0.5 were used to process TRB sequences. The repertoire metrics were Shannon diversity, evenness, clonality (calculated as one minus evenness), and diversity profiles parameterized by alpha from 0 to 5. The IGoR algorithm was used to calculate generation probabilities for clones in the paired samples taken before and after chemotherapy.

What was sequenced was peripheral blood. The TCR sequence derives from a human donor in good health. The chain uses TRBV30 and TRBJ2-1; TCRdb lists TRBD2, though no DNA is available to test this call. For the CDR3, the sequence is CAWSRGVDNEQFF.